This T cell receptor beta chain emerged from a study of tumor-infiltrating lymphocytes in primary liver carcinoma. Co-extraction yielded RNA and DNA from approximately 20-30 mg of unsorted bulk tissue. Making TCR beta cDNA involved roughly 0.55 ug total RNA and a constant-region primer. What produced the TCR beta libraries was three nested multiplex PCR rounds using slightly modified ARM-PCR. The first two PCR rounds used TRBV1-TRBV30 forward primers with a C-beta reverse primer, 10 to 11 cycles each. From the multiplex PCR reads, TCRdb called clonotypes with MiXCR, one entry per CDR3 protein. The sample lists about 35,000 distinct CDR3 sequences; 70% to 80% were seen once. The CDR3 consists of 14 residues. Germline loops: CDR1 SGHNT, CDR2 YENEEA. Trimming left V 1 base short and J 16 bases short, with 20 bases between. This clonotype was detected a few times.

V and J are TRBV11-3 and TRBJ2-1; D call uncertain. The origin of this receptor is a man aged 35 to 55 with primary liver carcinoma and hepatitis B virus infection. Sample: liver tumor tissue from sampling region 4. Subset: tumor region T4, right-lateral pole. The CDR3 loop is CASSLGVSNNMQFF. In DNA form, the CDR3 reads TGTGCCAGCAGCTTAGGCGTCTCGAACAATATGCAATTCTTC. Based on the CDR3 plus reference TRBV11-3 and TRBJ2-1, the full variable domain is EAGVVQSPRYKIIEKKQPVAFWCNPISGHNTLYWYLQNLGQGPELLIRYENEEAVDDSQLPKDRFSAERLKGVDSTLKIQPAELGDSAVYLCASSLGVSNNMQFFGPGTRLTVL.